The 6 T cell receptor beta chains listed next were all sequenced from one sample in a study of OX40 agonist ivuxolimab in advanced cancers. Data came from immunoSEQ multiplex PCR; TCRdb stores just in-frame clones and leaves some out. The sample lists around 60,000 clones; roughly nine tenths were seen once. This material consisted of CD4+ or CD8+ T cells sorted from blood, taken in a trial of the OX40 agonist ivuxolimab. Receptor source: an adult with an advanced solid tumor such as melanoma, head and neck, liver or kidney cancer.

The chain uses TRBV9 and TRBJ1-4; possible D gene TRBD1, 5 bases. Per germline, CDR1 SGDLS and CDR2 YYNGEE. V was clipped by 0 bases and J by 7 bases, with 10 bases between them. The CDR3 covers 14 residues. The CDR3 is CASSVAGASEKLFF. The CDR3 coding sequence is TGTGCCAGCAGCGTAGCTGGGGCATCTGAAAAACTGTTTTTT.

CDR3 sequence: CASSESGSNTEAFF. The CDR3 DNA sequence: TGCGCCAGCAGTGAGTCGGGCAGCAACACTGAAGCTTTCTTT. This chain links TRBV10-1 with TRBJ1-1, with unresolved D. The V end was cut by 0 bases, the J end by 2 bases, with 7 bases between. The CDR3 loop spans 14 amino acids. Germline CDR1 reads WNHNN; CDR2 reads SYGVQD (reference sequence).

This clone is medium-sized by share. The rearrangement links TRBV19 to TRBJ1-2; D ambiguous. CDR1 and CDR2 (germline): LNHDA, SQIVND (reference sequence). This CDR3 spans 14 amino acids. The germline V and J ends were trimmed by 3 bases and 2 bases, with 10 bases remaining between them. The CDR3 DNA reads TGTGCCAGTAGTATGTTCGACAACAACTATGGCTACACCTTC. Its translation: CASSMFDNNYGYTF.

The chain carries TRBV2 and TRBJ2-4, with 7 bases fitting TRBD1. Trimming removed 6 bases from V and 8 bases from J; junction bases left unmatched: 16. The CDR3 covers 16 residues. Per germline, CDR1 SNHLY and CDR2 FYNNEI. The CDR3: CASRDHATGLGDIQYF. DNA for the CDR3: TGTGCCAGCAGAGACCACGCGACAGGGCTGGGGGACATTCAGTACTTC.

This clone was picked up one time. The rearrangement uses TRBV6-6 and TRBJ2-2; TRBD2 might be the D (5 bases). V was cut by 8 bases and J by 3 bases, with 10 bases left in between. Germline CDR1 reads MNHNY; CDR2 reads SVGAGI (reference sequence). This CDR3 region has 13 residues. CDR3 in DNA: TGTGCCAGCTTACTCGGGGACACCGGGGAGCTGTTTTTT. Translating it yields CASLLGDTGELFF.

This clone showed up just once. The genes are TRBV30 and TRBJ2-7; a possible D gene is TRBD2 (6 bases). The V and J ends lost 8 bases and 0 bases respectively, with 11 bases between them. CDR3 length: 12 residues. The germline CDR1 and CDR2 sequences are GTSNPN and SVGIG (reference sequence). The CDR3 DNA is TGTGCCCACTCTAGCGACTCCTACGAGCAGTACTTC. Residues: CAHSSDSYEQYF.